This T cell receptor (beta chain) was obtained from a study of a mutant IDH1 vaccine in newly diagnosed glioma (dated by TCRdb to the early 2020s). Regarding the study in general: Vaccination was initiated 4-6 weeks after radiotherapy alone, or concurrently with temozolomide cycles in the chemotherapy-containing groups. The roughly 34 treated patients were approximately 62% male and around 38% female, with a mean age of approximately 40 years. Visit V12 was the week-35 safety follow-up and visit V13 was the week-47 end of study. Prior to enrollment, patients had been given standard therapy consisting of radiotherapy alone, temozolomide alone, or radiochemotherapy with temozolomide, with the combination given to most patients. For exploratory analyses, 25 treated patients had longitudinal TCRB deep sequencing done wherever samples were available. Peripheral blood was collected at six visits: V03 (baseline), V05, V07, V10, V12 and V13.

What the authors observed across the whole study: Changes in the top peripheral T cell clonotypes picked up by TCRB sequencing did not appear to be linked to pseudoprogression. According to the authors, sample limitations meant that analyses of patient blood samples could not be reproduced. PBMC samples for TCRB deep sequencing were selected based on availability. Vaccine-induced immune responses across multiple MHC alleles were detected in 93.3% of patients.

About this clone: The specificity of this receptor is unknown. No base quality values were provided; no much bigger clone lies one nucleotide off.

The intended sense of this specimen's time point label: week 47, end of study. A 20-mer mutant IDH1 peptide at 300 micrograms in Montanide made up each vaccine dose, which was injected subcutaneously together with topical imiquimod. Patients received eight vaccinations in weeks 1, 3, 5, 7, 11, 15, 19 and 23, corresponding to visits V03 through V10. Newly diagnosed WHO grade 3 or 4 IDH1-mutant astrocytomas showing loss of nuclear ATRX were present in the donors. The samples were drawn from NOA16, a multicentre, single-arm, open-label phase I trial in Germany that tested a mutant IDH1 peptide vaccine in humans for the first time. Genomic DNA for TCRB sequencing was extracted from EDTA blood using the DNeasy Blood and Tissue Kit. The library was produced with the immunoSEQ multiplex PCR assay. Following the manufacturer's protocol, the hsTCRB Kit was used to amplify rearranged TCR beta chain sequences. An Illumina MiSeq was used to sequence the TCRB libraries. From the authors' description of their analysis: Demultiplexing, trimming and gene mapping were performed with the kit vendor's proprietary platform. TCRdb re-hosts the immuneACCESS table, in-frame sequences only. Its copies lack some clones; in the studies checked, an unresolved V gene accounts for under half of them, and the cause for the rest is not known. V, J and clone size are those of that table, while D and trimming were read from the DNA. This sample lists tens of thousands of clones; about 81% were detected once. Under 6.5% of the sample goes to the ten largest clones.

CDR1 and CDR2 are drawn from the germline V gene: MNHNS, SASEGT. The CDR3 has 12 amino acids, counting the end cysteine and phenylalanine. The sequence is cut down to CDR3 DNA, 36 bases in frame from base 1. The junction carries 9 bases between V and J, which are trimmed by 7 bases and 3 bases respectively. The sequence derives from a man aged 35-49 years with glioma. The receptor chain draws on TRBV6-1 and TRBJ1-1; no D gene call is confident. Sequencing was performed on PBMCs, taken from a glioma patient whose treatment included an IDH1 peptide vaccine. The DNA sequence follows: TGTGCCAGCACCCCTGCAGACACTGAAGCTTTCTTT. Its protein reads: CASTPADTEAFF.